What follows are 5 T cell receptor beta chains derived from one specimen sequenced in a study of response to subunit inactivated influenza vaccine. MiXCR was run by TCRdb on the RT-PCR reads, yielding one entry per CDR3 protein. Among about 650,000 distinct CDR3 sequences, more than 15% were seen once, and the ten largest hold roughly 11%. The material was PBMCs from blood, obtained less than 13 days after vaccination. The receptor set was obtained from a man in his fifties who received an inactivated influenza vaccine.

A note on this clonotype: Because the CDR3 is missing its conserved closing phenylalanine or tryptophan, this is likely a read error. The DNA is left out, because the CDR3 cannot be placed on it with certainty; the CDR3 is given as TCRdb lists it. The V call is TRBV4-3, the J call TRBJ2-7; the table's D gene call, TRBD1, was not cross checked with the DNA. Germline CDR1 is LGHNA and CDR2 is YSLEER. The CDR3 region is 12 residues in length, termini included. The CDR3 loop reads CASSQPTSGSVT.

This clonotype showed up many times. The V and J genes are TRBV10-2 and TRBJ2-7; no firm D call. Germline V gene lookup returns CDR1 WSHSY and CDR2 SAAADI. The CDR3 spans 11 residues. With 7 bases removed from V and 3 bases from J, the gap between germline ends came to 7 bases. CDR3: CASMQDYEQYF. In DNA, the CDR3 is TGCGCCAGCATGCAGGACTACGAGCAGTACTTC.

This clonotype appeared a few times. V is TRBV5-1 and J is TRBJ1-2; 10 bases agree with TRBD1. The J segment lost 4 bases and the V segment lost 0 bases, leaving 15 bases of the junction unmatched. The germline CDR1 and CDR2 sequences are SGHRS and YFSETQ. CDR3 length equals 19 residues. The CDR3 coding sequence is TGCGCCAGCAGCTTGGCCCACCGGGACAGGGGTCTCGGGATCTATGGCTACACCTTC. This gives the protein CASSLAHRDRGLGIYGYTF. The full variable domain, completed using reference TRBV5-1 and TRBJ1-2, is KAGVTQTPRYLIKTRGQQVTLSCSPISGHRSVSWYQQTPGQGLQFLFEYFSETQRNKGNFPGRFSGRQFSNSRSEMNVSTLELGDSALYLCASSLAHRDRGLGIYGYTFGSGTRLTVV.

The chain links TRBV12-3 or TRBV12-4 to TRBJ2-3; TRBD2 is a possible D gene (5 bases). Trimming took 4 bases from V and 8 from J, leaving 10 bases between them. This CDR3 is built from 12 residues. CDR3: CASSSDYGTQYF. Written as DNA, the CDR3 is TGTGCCAGCAGTTCAGACTACGGTACGCAGTATTTT.

This clonotype was detected a few times. The chain has TRBV5-1 and TRBJ2-1; TRBD1 is a possible D gene (5 bases). This CDR3 comprises 15 residues. V lost 0 bases to trimming and J lost 3 bases, with 10 bases between them. Germline loops: CDR1 SGHRS, CDR2 YFSETQ. DNA of the CDR3: TGCGCCAGCAGCTTGGACGACAGCATCTACAATGAGCAGTTCTTC. Its translation: CASSLDDSIYNEQFF.